This T cell receptor (beta chain) was obtained from a study of OX40 agonist ivuxolimab in advanced cancers. Background on the whole study: The costimulatory receptor OX40 (CD134) was targeted by ivuxolimab, a fully human IgG2 agonistic monoclonal antibody. Of the approximately 50 dose-escalation patients, hepatocellular carcinoma was present in around 20, melanoma in some 15, renal cell carcinoma in 9 and head and neck cancer in 9. Partial responses occurred in three dose-escalation patients, of whom one had hepatocellular carcinoma and two had cutaneous melanoma. The purpose of peripheral TCRbeta sequencing was to test whether ivuxolimab changed TCR sequence diversity and led to clonal T-cell expansion. The paper covers the monotherapy dose-escalation part of the phase I ivuxolimab trial, which included N ≈ 52 patients. Prior anti-PD-1, anti-PD-L1 or anti-CTLA-4 therapy was permitted, and checkpoint inhibitors had been received by 30% to 40% of dose-escalation patients. A male proportion of around 80% and a mean age of 60 years, ranging from roughly 23 to 80, were recorded for the dose-escalation cohort. Intravenous ivuxolimab was administered to patients every 2 weeks at six dose levels: 0.01, 0.1, 0.3, 1.5, 3 and 10 mg/kg. Broad study findings and their caveats: Partial responders in the 0.1-3.0 mg/kg groups had among the lowest normalized peripheral clonal expansion, especially among CD8+ T cells. Antigen specificity was not determined for the clonally expanded peripheral T cells. Low levels of normalized T-cell clonal expansion were also seen in some patients who did not respond. On average, CD8+ T cells showed more expanded clones than CD4+ T cells after ivuxolimab. At doses of 0.1 to 3.0 mg/kg, clonal expansion of both CD4+ and CD8+ blood T cells was observed from baseline to week 6.

A note on this clone: No cognate antigen has been identified for it. One base away there is no much larger clone; base qualities are not given.

Genomic DNA was isolated from the sorted cells so that the TCRbeta CDR3 region could be sequenced. TCRbeta CDR3 regions were sequenced using the immunoSEQ Assay. TCRdb stores this immuneACCESS table with in-frame sequences only. Part of the clones is absent; in the studies checked, under half of the shortfall reflects unresolved V genes, and no reason is known for the rest. This sample is represented by some 73,000 clones; approximately 90% of them were singletons. Nearly 8% of the sample goes to the ten largest clones. Patients with a history of autoimmune disease or receiving systemic immunosuppression were excluded from the trial. Peripheral blood for TCR sequencing was drawn from every dose cohort at baseline, at cycle 4 day 1 and at cycle 7 day 1. Samples came from an open-label, multicenter, first-in-human phase I dose-escalation trial of ivuxolimab. The trial enrolled adults with locally advanced or metastatic head and neck squamous cell, hepatocellular, melanoma or renal cell carcinoma. CD4+ and CD8+ T cells were sorted separately from peripheral blood before TCR sequencing.

Taken from the germline V gene, the CDR1 and CDR2 loops are KGHSY and FQNENV. Trimming removed 2 bases from V and 4 bases from J, leaving 10 bases between the germline ends. Taken from cysteine to phenylalanine, the CDR3 has 14 residues. Solely the CDR3 DNA is kept, with 42 bases framed from the first base. Sample: CD4+ or CD8+ T cells sorted from blood, taken in a trial of the OX40 agonist ivuxolimab. This TCR was sampled from an adult with an advanced solid tumor such as melanoma, head and neck, liver or kidney cancer. The chain is made from TRBV16 and TRBJ2-3; TRBD2 is perhaps the D gene, given 6 matching bases. The CDR3 reads as follows: CASSQASVADTQYF. The DNA sequence is TGTGCCAGCAGCCAAGCTAGCGTGGCAGATACGCAGTATTTT.